This TCR beta chain is drawn from a study of control samples from healthy donors and cancer patients. Repertoires were generated with immunoSEQ multiplex PCR, while TCRdb's copy carries only in-frame clones and drops some. Of about 130,000 clones in the sample, around 94% were seen once. This CDR3 is built from 14 residues. Trimming pared 1 base from V and 7 bases from J, leaving 11 bases between. Germline lookup yields CDR1 MNHEY and CDR2 SVGAGI. The sample comprised PBMCs. This receptor was identified in a man aged 55 to 70 with colorectal cancer. The chain combines TRBV6-5 with TRBJ2-1, with D hard to call. The CDR3 DNA reads as TGTGCCAGCAGTTACTGGGGTTCCGGAAATGAGCAGTTCTTC. It specifies CASSYWGSGNEQFF.